These 9 T cell receptor beta chains originate from one sample sequenced in a study of blood T cell repertoires in COVID-19 (dated by TCRdb to the early 2020s). Libraries were constructed by the immunoSEQ multiplex PCR assay. What TCRdb holds here is the immuneACCESS table cut down to in-frame rearrangements. Part of the clones is not present; checked against another copy, under half of the missing clones reflect an unresolved V gene, and the others are unexplained. This sample has about 240,000 clones in its table, and 85% to 90% of those were observed once. Roughly 4% of the sample goes to the ten largest clones. The sequencing sample was made of PBMCs or T cells enriched from blood (not recorded which). These TCRs come from a woman in her 30s who had recovered from COVID-19.

This chain uses TRBV7-2 with TRBJ2-1; 11 nucleotides match TRBD1. In germline, CDR1 is SGHTA, CDR2 FQGNSA. The CDR3 loop spans 17 amino acids. With V trimmed by 3 bases and J by 4 bases, 8 bases remained unmatched. The CDR3 DNA reads as TGTGCCAGCAGCTTCCAATCCGGGACAGGGGGATACAATGAGCAGTTCTTC. Translation gives CASSFQSGTGGYNEQFF.

The rearrangement links TRBV7-2 to TRBJ2-2; D unresolved. The CDR3 has 13 amino acids. Per the germline V gene, CDR1 is SGHTA and CDR2 is FQGNSA. Deletions cut 2 bases from V and 6 bases from J, with 7 bases between. This CDR3 reads CASSLQVPGELFF. CDR3 in DNA: TGTGCCAGCAGCTTACAGGTCCCCGGGGAGCTGTTTTTT. Together with reference TRBV7-2 and TRBJ2-2, the CDR3 gives the full variable domain: GAGVSQSPSNKVTEKGKDVELRCDPISGHTALYWYRQSLGQGLEFLIYFQGNSAPDKSGLPSDRFSAERTGGSVSTLTIQRTQQEDSAVYLCASSLQVPGELFFGEGSRLTVL.

The chain recombines TRBV5-6 with TRBJ2-1; D is perhaps TRBD2 (7 bases). Per the germline V gene, CDR1 is SGHDT and CDR2 is YYEEEE. This CDR3 region has 14 residues. V was clipped by 3 bases and J by 8 bases, with 15 bases between them. The CDR3 DNA reads TGTGCCAGCAGCTGGACACCGGGGGGCCATGAGCAGTTCTTC. It encodes CASSWTPGGHEQFF. Full variable domain (missing parts from reference TRBV5-6 and TRBJ2-1): DAGVTQSPTHLIKTRGQQVTLRCSPKSGHDTVSWYQQALGQGPQFIFQYYEEEERQRGNFPDRFSGHQFPNYSSELNVNALLLGDSALYLCASSWTPGGHEQFFGPGTRLTVL.

The chain joins TRBV7-2 to TRBJ2-2, with 13 bases aligning to TRBD2. Trimming at V came to 4 bases and at J to 7 bases, leaving 6 bases not matched to a gene. CDR3 length: 16 residues. The germline gives CDR1 SGHTA, CDR2 FQGNSA. This chain's CDR3 is CASSSGLAGDVGELFF. The DNA for the CDR3 is TGTGCCAGCAGCTCCGGACTAGCGGGAGATGTCGGGGAGCTGTTTTTT.

This clone was counted once. The gene calls are TRBV11-2 and TRBJ2-7, with TRBD1 identical over 9 bases. After removal of 3 bases from V and 7 bases from J, the junction contained 7 bases not matched to a gene. Germline V gene sequence: CDR1 SGHAT, CDR2 FQNNGV. CDR3 length equals 14 residues. CDR3 protein: CASSLGQGGGEQYF. In nucleotides, the CDR3 is TGTGCCAGCAGCTTGGGACAGGGTGGAGGAGAGCAGTACTTC.

The V call is TRBV28, the J call TRBJ2-1, with 7 bases lining up with TRBD2. This CDR3 spans 19 amino acids. V shed 7 bases, J shed 3 bases, and the junction held 21 bases outside the gene matches. Per the germline V gene, CDR1 is MDHEN and CDR2 is SYDVKM. CDR3 nucleotides: TGTGCCAGCACCCAAGCGGGTAAGCTAGCGGTGTACGGCTACAATGAGCAGTTCTTC. Amino acids: CASTQAGKLAVYGYNEQFF.

J is TRBJ1-4 and V is TRBV9; no definite D call. This CDR3 is built from 14 residues. Trimming pared 4 bases from V and 5 bases from J, leaving 12 bases between. Per germline, CDR1 SGDLS and CDR2 YYNGEE. Here the CDR3 DNA reads TGTGCCAGCAGCTCCCAAGGAGGGAATGAAAAACTGTTTTTT. Protein sequence: CASSSQGGNEKLFF.

The chain links TRBV9 to TRBJ2-3; D gene unclear. CDR1 is SGDLS, CDR2 YYNGEE, per germline. With 0 bases removed from V and 4 bases from J, the gap between germline ends came to 12 bases. The CDR3 runs 15 residues. This CDR3 reads CASSVAHQEPDTQYF. The CDR3 DNA reads as TGTGCCAGCAGCGTAGCTCACCAAGAGCCAGATACGCAGTATTTT.

The V call is TRBV29-1, the J call TRBJ1-1; the D is unclear. The CDR3 runs to 12 residues. Trimming left V 6 bases short and J 2 bases short, with 10 bases between. Looked up from germline, CDR1 is SQVTM and CDR2 is ANQGSEA. The CDR3 loop reads CSVRSFNTEAFF. The CDR3 DNA reads as TGCAGCGTGCGAAGTTTTAACACTGAAGCTTTCTTT.